This T cell receptor (beta chain) was retrieved from a study of control samples from healthy donors and cancer patients. The CDR3 is 16 amino acids. The ends lost 2 bases at V and 6 bases at J; junction bases unmatched: 8. CDR1 and CDR2 from the germline V gene are SNHLY and FYNNEI. TCRdb's copy holds only in-frame clones and misses some; the assay was immunoSEQ multiplex PCR. The sample contains about 29,000 clones, 70% to 90% of which appear only once. The clonotype comes from a female donor with melanoma. The chain couples TRBV2 to TRBJ1-5; TRBD1 aligns across 9 bases. The material sequenced was formalin-fixed, paraffin-embedded tissue. CDR3 in DNA: TGTGCCAGCAGTGAATACGGGACAGGGCTGGGTCAGCCCCAGCATTTT. Residues: CASSEYGTGLGQPQHF. Based on the CDR3 plus reference TRBV2 and TRBJ1-5, the full variable domain is EPEVTQTPSHQVTQMGQEVILRCVPISNHLYFYWYRQILGQKVEFLVSFYNNEISEKSEIFDDQFSVERPDGSNFTLKIRSTKLEDSAMYFCASSEYGTGLGQPQHFGDGTRLSIL.